The present TCR beta chain was sequenced within a study of T cell responses to AZD1222 COVID-19 vaccine. Study-wide results and limits: Donors were mostly white British, more females; clonal diversity possibly underestimated.

As concerns this clone: Its antigen is currently unknown. Germline and junction disagree at one end, which may indicate a read error.

Per the germline V gene, CDR1 is SSHAT and CDR2 is FNYEAQ (reference sequence). The CDR3 is 16 amino acids. Profiled with immunoSEQ multiplex PCR; TCRdb holds only in-frame clones, not every one. The repertoire holds 130,000 to 150,000 clones, with roughly 94% as singletons. The chain has TRBV7-7 and TRBJ2-3; 14 nucleotides agree with TRBD2. This clonotype was sampled from an adult in good health. Sequenced material: peripheral blood, taken on day 0 of AZD1222 vaccination. The CDR3 region has the DNA TGTGCTAGCAGCCGGGGACTAGCGGGGGTTGGGGATACGCAGTATTTT. It yields the protein CASSRGLAGVGDTQYF.